These T cell receptor beta chains were read from a single sample in a study of T cells in Graves' hyperthyroidism and ophthalmopathy. TCRdb used MiXCR to reprocess the multiplex PCR reads, holding one entry per CDR3 protein. The repertoire has 350,000 to 500,000 distinct CDR3 sequences, roughly 13% of them found once; the top ten carry 5% to 6%. The sample was blood. The source is a young woman with Graves' hyperthyroidism. CDR3s include the opening cysteine and the closing phenylalanine or tryptophan. A D gene is named only where the DNA matches it firmly. Only part of the rows carry a size: once, few, many, or a class if the clone is expanded.

>many|TRBD2|TRBJ2-7|TRBV20-1
TGCAGTGCTAGCGACGGACTAGCGGGAGCCTCCTACGAGCAGTACTTC
CSASDGLAGASYEQYF
>many|TRBD1|TRBJ2-5|TRBV28
TGTGCCAGCAGTCCCTGGACAGGACAAATGGGGCAAGAGACCCAGTACTTC
CASSPWTGQMGQETQYF
>many|NA|TRBJ2-2|TRBV30
TGTGCCTGGAGTGCCTCTTTAACCGGGGAGCTGTTTTTT
CAWSASLTGELFF
>NA|TRBD2|TRBJ2-3|TRBV5-1
TGCGCCAGCAGCTTTGGACTAGCGGGAGGTAGCACAGATACGCAGTATTTT
CASSFGLAGGSTDTQYF
>many|TRBD1|TRBJ2-1|TRBV12-3/TRBV12-4
TGTGCCAGCAGTCCCCGGGGACAGACTCGATACAATGAGCAGTTCTTC
CASSPRGQTRYNEQFF
>NA|NA|TRBJ1-3|TRBV4-3
TGCGCCAGCAGCCAGGAGACAGGAGTCTCTGGAAACACCATATATTTT
CASSQETGVSGNTIYF
>NA|TRBD1|TRBJ1-4|TRBV11-2
TGCGCCAGCAGCTTTCACACAGGGGGCGGGAATGAAAAACCGTTTTTT
CASSFHTGGGNEKPFF
>NA|TRBD1|TRBJ2-7|TRBV9
TGTGCCAGCAGCGTAGGGGACAGCGCCTACGAGCAGTACTTC
CASSVGDSAYEQYF
>many|NA|TRBJ2-7|TRBV4-3
TGCGCCAGCAGCCAAGGGGGCAGGGGCTACGAGCAGTACTTC
CASSQGGRGYEQYF
>few|TRBD2|TRBJ2-5|TRBV19
TGTGCCAGTAGTCGGACTAGCGGCCAAGAGACCCAGTACTTC
CASSRTSGQETQYF
>few|NA|TRBJ1-1|TRBV19
TGTGCCAGTAGTCCTCTCACACTACCAAACACTGAAGCTTTCTTT
CASSPLTLPNTEAFF
>many|NA|TRBJ2-7|TRBV4-1
TGCGCCAGCAGCCAAGGAGGGATTTCCTCCTACGAGCAGTACTTC
CASSQGGISSYEQYF
>NA|NA|TRBJ1-2|TRBV6-1
TGTGCCAGCCACGGCGGGGTGGACTATGGCTACATCTTC
CASHGGVDYGYIF
>many|NA|TRBJ2-1|TRBV5-1
TGCGCCAGCAGCCGAACCGGGGCCTACAATGAGCAGTTCTTC
CASSRTGAYNEQFF
>NA|TRBD2|TRBJ2-3|TRBV20-1
TGCAGTGCTAGACCTATAGCGGGAAGGAGGTATACGCAGTATTTT
CSARPIAGRRYTQYF
>many|NA|TRBJ2-7|TRBV14
TGTGCCAGCAGCCCGGGGAGACAGTATAACACCTACGAGCAGTACTTC
CASSPGRQYNTYEQYF
>NA|NA|TRBJ2-5|TRBV29-1
TGCAGCGCCGCGATAGGGTCCCAAGAGACCCAGTACTTC
CSAAIGSQETQYF
>many|TRBD1|TRBJ2-7|TRBV6-1
TGTGCCAGCAGTGGACGGGACAGGGGAGCCACCTACGAGCAGTACTTC
CASSGRDRGATYEQYF
>NA|NA|TRBJ1-6|TRBV20-1
TGCAGTGCTCCAGGGGACGGTAATTCACCCCTCCACTTT
CSAPGDGNSPLHF
>NA|NA|TRBJ1-3|TRBV20-1
TGCAGTGCTAGAAGCCAGGGCTCTGGAAACACCATATATTTT
CSARSQGSGNTIYF
>NA|NA|TRBJ2-2|TRBV4-2
TGTGCCAGCAGCATAGACAGAGCGAACACCGGGGAGCTGTTTTTT
CASSIDRANTGELFF
>many|TRBD2|TRBJ2-7|TRBV20-1
TGCAGTGCGAGGACTAGCGGGAGGGTCCACGAGCAGTACTTC
CSARTSGRVHEQYF
>many|NA|TRBJ2-7|TRBV2
TGTGCCAGCAGCGGGCACCCCTACGAGCAGTACTTC
CASSGHPYEQYF
>NA|TRBD2|TRBJ2-2|TRBV12-3/TRBV12-4
TGTGCCAGCAGCCCCCAGACCGGGACTAGCGGGATTAATACCGGGGAGCTGTCTTTT
CASSPQTGTSGINTGELSF
>many|TRBD1|TRBJ2-2|TRBV28
TGTGCCAGCAGTGTATCTCAGGGGGCCTCCGGGGAGCTGTTTTTT
CASSVSQGASGELFF
>many|NA|TRBJ2-6|TRBV20-1
TGCAGTGCTTCCCAGTGGGGCTCTGGGGCCAACGTCCTGACTTTC
CSASQWGSGANVLTF
>NA|NA|TRBJ2-5|TRBV4-3
TGCGCCAGCAGCCAATCCAGGGGTGGGACCCAGTACTTC
CASSQSRGGTQYF
>NA|NA|TRBJ2-6|TRBV29-1
TGCAGCGTTTACAGGGTTGGGGCCAACGTCCTGACTTTC
CSVYRVGANVLTF
>many|NA|TRBJ1-3|TRBV5-6
TGTGCCAGCAGCCAGCTGACAGTAACAGGGAACACCATATATTTT
CASSQLTVTGNTIYF
>many|NA|TRBJ2-1|TRBV2
TGTGCCAGCAGGCCGATCGGCAATGAGCAGTTCTTC
CASRPIGNEQFF
>NA|NA|TRBJ1-2|TRBV2
TGTGCCAGCAGTGAAAGTCCGCCCCGGGATGGCTACACCTTC
CASSESPPRDGYTF
>NA|NA|TRBJ2-1|TRBV19
TGTGCCAGTAGTATGGCGGAAACCTCCTACAATGAGCAGTTCTTC
CASSMAETSYNEQFF
>many|TRBD2|TRBJ2-7|TRBV19
TGTGCCAGTAGTATAGGCGGGAGCGGAGCCTACGAGCAGTACTTC
CASSIGGSGAYEQYF
>many|TRBD2|TRBJ2-1|TRBV7-2
TGTGCCAGCAGCTTATTTCGCGGGAGCGGCTACAATGAGCAGTTCTTC
CASSLFRGSGYNEQFF
>NA|TRBD1|TRBJ1-5|TRBV9
TGTGCCAGCAGCGTAGATGGACAGGACTTTCAGCCCCAGCATTTT
CASSVDGQDFQPQHF
>many|NA|TRBJ1-1|TRBV11-3
TGTGCCAGCAGCCACGGGGGAAGCACTGAAGCTTTCTTT
CASSHGGSTEAFF
>NA|NA|TRBJ2-5|TRBV7-3
TGTGCCAGCAGCCAGACTAGTATGAAGACCCAGTACTTC
CASSQTSMKTQYF
>many|NA|TRBJ1-1|TRBV28
TGTGCCAGCACGATGGAGCGTGAAGCTTTCTTT
CASTMEREAFF
>few|TRBD2|TRBJ2-1|TRBV7-6
TGTGCCAGCAGCCGCCAGACTAGCGGAGATAGCTCCTACAATGAGCAGTTCTTC
CASSRQTSGDSSYNEQFF
>NA|TRBD2|TRBJ2-3|TRBV7-9
TGTGCCAGCAGCACGGGACTAGCGGGGGGCGGGGGAGATACGCAGTATTTT
CASSTGLAGGGGDTQYF
>once|NA|TRBJ2-1|TRBV5-1
TGCGCCAGCAGCTTGAAAATGGGAGAAGAGCAGTTCTTC
CASSLKMGEEQFF
>NA|TRBD2|TRBJ2-1|TRBV30
TGTGCCTGGAGGTCACAGCGGGAGGCGGATGAGCAGTTCTTC
CAWRSQREADEQFF
>few|TRBD1|TRBJ1-4|TRBV18
TGTGCCAGCTCACCACTCGGACAGGGCTTAGATGAAAAACTGTTTTTT
CASSPLGQGLDEKLFF
>few|TRBD1|TRBJ1-5|TRBV19
TGTGCCAGTAGAACCCCCGGGACAGGGGAAAGCGGGCCCCAGCATTTT
CASRTPGTGESGPQHF
>few|TRBD2|TRBJ2-5|TRBV7-2
TGTGCCAGCAGCTTAGTTTCTAGCGGGTTCCAAGAGACCCAGTACTTC
CASSLVSSGFQETQYF
>few|NA|TRBJ1-2|TRBV19
TGTGCCAGTTACCATTTCTATGGCTACACCTTC
CASYHFYGYTF
>many|NA|TRBJ2-2|TRBV7-8
TGTGCCAGCAGCCCCAAGATAGGGTTTGCCTACACCGGGGAGCTGTTTTTT
CASSPKIGFAYTGELFF
>many|TRBD1|TRBJ1-1|TRBV2
TGTGCCAGCAGTGAAGCACAGGGGGTTGAAGCTTTCTTT
CASSEAQGVEAFF
>many|NA|TRBJ2-1|TRBV20-1
TGCAGTGCAAAGAGCGGAGGGGGATGGGTATACAATGAGCAGTTCTTC
CSAKSGGGWVYNEQFF
>many|NA|TRBJ2-1|TRBV27
TGTGCCAGCAGTGAGGAACTAGCGAACAGGGAGTTCTTC
CASSEELANREFF
>many|NA|TRBJ1-1|TRBV27
TGTGCCAGCAGTTTAAGGGGACCGAACACTGAAGCTTTCTTT
CASSLRGPNTEAFF
>many|NA|TRBJ2-3|TRBV11-2
TGTGCCAGCAGCTTAGAAGGGGGAGGGCCTGATACGCAGTATTTT
CASSLEGGGPDTQYF